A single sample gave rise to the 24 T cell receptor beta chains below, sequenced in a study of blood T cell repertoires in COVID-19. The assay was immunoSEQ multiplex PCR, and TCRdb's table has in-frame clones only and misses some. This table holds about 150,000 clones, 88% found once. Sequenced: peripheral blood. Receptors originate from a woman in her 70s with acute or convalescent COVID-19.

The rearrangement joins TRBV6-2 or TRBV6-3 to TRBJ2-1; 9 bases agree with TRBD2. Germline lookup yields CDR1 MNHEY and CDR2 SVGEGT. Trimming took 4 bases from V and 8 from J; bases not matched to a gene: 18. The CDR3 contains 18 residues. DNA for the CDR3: TGTGCCAGCAGTTCTCAGCGGACCCGGGCGGGGGGGGCCCATGAGCAGTTCTTC. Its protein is CASSSQRTRAGGAHEQFF.

DNA of the CDR3: TGTGCCAGCAGTTTCACAGGGGTCGGCTACACCTTC. It is translated as CASSFTGVGYTF. The chain uses TRBV6-5 and TRBJ1-2, with 7 bases aligning to TRBD1. Germline values: CDR1 MNHEY, CDR2 SVGAGI. V trimming: 4 bases; J trimming: 8 bases; junction bases outside the gene matches: 4. There are 12 residues in the CDR3.

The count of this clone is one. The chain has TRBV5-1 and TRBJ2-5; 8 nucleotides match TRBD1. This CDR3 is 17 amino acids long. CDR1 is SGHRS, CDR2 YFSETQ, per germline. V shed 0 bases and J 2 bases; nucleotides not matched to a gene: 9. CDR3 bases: TGCGCCAGCAGCTTGGAGTACAGGGGGTTTAGGCAAGAGACCCAGTACTTC. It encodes CASSLEYRGFRQETQYF.

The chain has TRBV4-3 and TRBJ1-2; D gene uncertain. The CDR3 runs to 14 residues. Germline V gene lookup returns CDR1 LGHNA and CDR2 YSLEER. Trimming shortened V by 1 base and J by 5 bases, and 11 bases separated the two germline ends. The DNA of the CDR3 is TGCGCCAGCAGCCAAGTGCCAGGATCATATGGCTACACCTTC. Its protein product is CASSQVPGSYGYTF.

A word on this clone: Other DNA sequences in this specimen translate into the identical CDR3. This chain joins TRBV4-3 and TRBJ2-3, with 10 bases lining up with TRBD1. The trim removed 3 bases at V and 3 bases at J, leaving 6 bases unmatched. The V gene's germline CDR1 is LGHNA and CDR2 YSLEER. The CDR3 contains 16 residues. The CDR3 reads CASSQERTGGTDTQYF. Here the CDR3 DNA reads TGCGCCAGCAGCCAGGAAAGGACAGGGGGGACAGATACGCAGTATTTT.

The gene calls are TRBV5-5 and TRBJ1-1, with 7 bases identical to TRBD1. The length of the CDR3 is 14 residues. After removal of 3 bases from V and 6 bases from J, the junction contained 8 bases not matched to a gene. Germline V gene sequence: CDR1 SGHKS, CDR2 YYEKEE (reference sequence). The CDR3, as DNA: TGTGCCAGCAGCTCGATAGACAGGGCGGCTGAAGCTTTCTTT. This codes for CASSSIDRAAEAFF.

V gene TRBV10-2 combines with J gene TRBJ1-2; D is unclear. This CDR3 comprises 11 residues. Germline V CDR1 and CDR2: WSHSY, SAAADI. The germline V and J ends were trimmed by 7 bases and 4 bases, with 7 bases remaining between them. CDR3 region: CASTAGYGYTF. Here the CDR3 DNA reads TGCGCCAGCACAGCAGGCTATGGCTACACCTTC.

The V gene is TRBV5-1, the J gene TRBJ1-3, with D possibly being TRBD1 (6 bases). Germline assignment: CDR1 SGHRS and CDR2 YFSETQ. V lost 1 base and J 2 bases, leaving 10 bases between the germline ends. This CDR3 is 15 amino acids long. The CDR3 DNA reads TGCGCCAGCAGCTTGACAGGGCAAGCTGGAAACACCATATATTTT. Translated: CASSLTGQAGNTIYF.

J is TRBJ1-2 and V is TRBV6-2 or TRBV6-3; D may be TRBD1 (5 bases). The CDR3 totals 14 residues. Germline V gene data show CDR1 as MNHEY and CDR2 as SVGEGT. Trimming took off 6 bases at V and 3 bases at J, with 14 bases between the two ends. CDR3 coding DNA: TGTGCCAGCAGCCCAGTCCAGGGCCACTATGGCTACACCTTC. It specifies CASSPVQGHYGYTF.

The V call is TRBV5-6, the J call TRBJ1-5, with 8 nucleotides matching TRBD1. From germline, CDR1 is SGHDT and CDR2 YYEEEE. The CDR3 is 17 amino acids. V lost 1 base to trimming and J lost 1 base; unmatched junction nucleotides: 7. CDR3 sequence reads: CASSLRTGSPSNQPQHF. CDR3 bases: TGTGCCAGCAGCTTGCGGACAGGGTCCCCCAGCAATCAGCCCCAGCATTTT. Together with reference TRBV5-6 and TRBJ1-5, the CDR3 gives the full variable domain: DAGVTQSPTHLIKTRGQQVTLRCSPKSGHDTVSWYQQALGQGPQFIFQYYEEEERQRGNFPDRFSGHQFPNYSSELNVNALLLGDSALYLCASSLRTGSPSNQPQHFGDGTRLSIL.

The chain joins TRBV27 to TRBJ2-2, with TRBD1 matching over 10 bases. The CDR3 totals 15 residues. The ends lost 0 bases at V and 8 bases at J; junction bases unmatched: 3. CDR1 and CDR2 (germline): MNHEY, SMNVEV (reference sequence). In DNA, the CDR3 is TGTGCCAGCAGTTTATCGACAGGGGGCTCTGGGGAGCTGTTTTTT. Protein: CASSLSTGGSGELFF.

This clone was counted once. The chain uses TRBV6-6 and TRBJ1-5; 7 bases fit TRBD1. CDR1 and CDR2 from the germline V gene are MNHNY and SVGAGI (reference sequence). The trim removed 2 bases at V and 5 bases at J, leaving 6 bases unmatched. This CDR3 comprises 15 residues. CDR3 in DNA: TGTGCCAGCAGTTACGAGTGGGACAGACATCAGCCCCAGCATTTT. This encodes CASSYEWDRHQPQHF.

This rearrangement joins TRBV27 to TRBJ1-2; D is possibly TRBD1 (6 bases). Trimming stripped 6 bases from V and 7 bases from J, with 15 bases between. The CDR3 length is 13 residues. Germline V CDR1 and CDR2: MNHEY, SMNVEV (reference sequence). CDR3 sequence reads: CASSLQGGGGYTF. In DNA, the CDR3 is TGTGCCAGCAGCTTACAGGGCGGTGGTGGCTACACCTTC.

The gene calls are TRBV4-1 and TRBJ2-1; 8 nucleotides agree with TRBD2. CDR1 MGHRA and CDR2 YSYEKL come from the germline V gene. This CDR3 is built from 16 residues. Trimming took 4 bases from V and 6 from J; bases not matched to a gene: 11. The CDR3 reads CASSRTPGLESNEQFF. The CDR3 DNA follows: TGCGCCAGCAGCCGAACTCCGGGACTAGAAAGCAATGAGCAGTTCTTC.

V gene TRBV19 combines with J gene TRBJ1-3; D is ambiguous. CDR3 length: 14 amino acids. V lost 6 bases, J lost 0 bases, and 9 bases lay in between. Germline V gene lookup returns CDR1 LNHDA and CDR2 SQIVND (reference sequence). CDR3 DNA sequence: TGTGCCAGTAGCCGATCAGGCTCTGGAAACACCATATATTTT. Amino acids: CASSRSGSGNTIYF. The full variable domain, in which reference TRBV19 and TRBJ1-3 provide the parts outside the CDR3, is DGGITQSPKYLFRKEGQNVTLSCEQNLNHDAMYWYRQDPGQGLRLIYYSQIVNDFQKGDIAEGYSVSREKKESFPLTVTSAQKNPTAFYLCASSRSGSGNTIYFGEGSWLTVV.

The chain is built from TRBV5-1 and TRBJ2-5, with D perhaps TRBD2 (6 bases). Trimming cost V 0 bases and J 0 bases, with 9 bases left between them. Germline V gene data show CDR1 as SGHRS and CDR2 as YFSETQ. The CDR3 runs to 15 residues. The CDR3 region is CASSLAWDYQETQYF. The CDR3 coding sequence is TGCGCCAGCAGCTTGGCCTGGGACTACCAAGAGACCCAGTACTTC.

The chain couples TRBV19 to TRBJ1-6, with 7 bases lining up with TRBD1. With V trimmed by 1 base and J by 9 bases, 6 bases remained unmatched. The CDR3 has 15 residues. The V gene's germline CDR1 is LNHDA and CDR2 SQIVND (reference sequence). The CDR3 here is CASSIAPGQLSPLHF. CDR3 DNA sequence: TGTGCCAGTAGTATAGCTCCGGGACAGCTTTCACCCCTCCACTTT.

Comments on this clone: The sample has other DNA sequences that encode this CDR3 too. The DNA of the CDR3 is TGTGCCAGCAGTTTGCGGGGGATCTATGGCTACACCTTC. It specifies CASSLRGIYGYTF. The chain uses TRBV28 and TRBJ1-2; perhaps TRBD1 as D (5 bases). This CDR3 is 13 amino acids long. V was pared by 3 bases and J by 4 bases, with 9 bases between. Germline V lookup: CDR1 MDHEN, CDR2 SYDVKM.

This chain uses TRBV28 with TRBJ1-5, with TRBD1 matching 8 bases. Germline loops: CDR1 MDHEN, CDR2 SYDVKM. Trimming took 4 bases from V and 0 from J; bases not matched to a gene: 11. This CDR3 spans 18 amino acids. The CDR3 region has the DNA TGTGCCAGCAGTTCGCCCGACAGGGGTACTTATAGCAATCAGCCCCAGCATTTT. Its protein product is CASSSPDRGTYSNQPQHF.

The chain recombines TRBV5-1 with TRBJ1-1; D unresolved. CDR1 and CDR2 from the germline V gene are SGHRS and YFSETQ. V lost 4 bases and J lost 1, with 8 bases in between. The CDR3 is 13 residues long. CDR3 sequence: CASSPLGNTEAFF. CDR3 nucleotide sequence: TGCGCCAGCAGCCCCCTAGGGAACACTGAAGCTTTCTTT.

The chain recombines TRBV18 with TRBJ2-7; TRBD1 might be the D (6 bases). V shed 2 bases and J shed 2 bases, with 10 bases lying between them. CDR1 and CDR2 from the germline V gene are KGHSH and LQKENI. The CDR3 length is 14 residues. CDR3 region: CASSPGGRTYEQYF. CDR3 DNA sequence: TGTGCCAGCTCACCAGGGGGCAGGACCTACGAGCAGTACTTC.

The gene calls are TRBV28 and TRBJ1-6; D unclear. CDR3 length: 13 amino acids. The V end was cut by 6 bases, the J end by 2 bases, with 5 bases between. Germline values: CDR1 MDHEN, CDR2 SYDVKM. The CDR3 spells CASSLPYNSPLHF. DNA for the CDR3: TGTGCCAGCAGCCTCCCCTATAATTCACCCCTCCACTTT.

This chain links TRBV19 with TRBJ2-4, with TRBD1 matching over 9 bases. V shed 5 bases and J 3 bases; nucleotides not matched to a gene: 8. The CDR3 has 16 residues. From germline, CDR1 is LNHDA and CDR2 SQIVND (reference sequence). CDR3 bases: TGTGCCAGTAGTCCTCCGGGGACAGGGAGCAAAAACATTCAGTACTTC. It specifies CASSPPGTGSKNIQYF. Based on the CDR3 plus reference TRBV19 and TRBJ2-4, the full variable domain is DGGITQSPKYLFRKEGQNVTLSCEQNLNHDAMYWYRQDPGQGLRLIYYSQIVNDFQKGDIAEGYSVSREKKESFPLTVTSAQKNPTAFYLCASSPPGTGSKNIQYFGAGTRLSVL.

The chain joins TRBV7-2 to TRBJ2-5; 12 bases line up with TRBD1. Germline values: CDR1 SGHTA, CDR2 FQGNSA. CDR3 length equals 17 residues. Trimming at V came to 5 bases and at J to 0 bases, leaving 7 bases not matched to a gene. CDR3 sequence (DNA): TGTGCCAGCAGCGCCCGGGACAGGGGGCTATACCAAGAGACCCAGTACTTC. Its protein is CASSARDRGLYQETQYF.